This T cell receptor beta chain is drawn from a study of blood T cell repertoires in COVID-19. The assay was immunoSEQ multiplex PCR, and TCRdb's table has in-frame clones only and misses some. The top ten clones hold roughly 5% of a sample with 250,000 to 300,000 clones, around nine tenths of them seen once. Germline CDR1 reads GTSNPN; CDR2 reads SVGIG (reference sequence). V lost 7 bases to trimming and J lost 4 bases, with 17 bases between them. The CDR3 contains 15 residues. Sequencing input: peripheral blood. The source is a woman in her sixties with COVID-19, enrolled during active disease. The chain couples TRBV30 to TRBJ2-6, with D possibly being TRBD1 (5 bases). As DNA, the CDR3 is TGTGCCTCCCCGACGTCAGGGTACGGGGCCAACGTCCTGACTTTC. It is translated as CASPTSGYGANVLTF.